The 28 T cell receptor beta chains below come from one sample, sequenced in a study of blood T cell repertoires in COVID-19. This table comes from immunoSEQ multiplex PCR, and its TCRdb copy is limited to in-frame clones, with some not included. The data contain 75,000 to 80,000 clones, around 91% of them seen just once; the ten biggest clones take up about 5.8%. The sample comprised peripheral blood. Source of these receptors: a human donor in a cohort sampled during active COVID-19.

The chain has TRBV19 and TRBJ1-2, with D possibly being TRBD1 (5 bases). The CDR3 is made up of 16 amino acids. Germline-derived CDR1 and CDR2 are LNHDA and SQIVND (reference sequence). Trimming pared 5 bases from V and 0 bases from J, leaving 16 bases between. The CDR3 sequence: CASSPRGVGANYGYTF. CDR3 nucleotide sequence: TGTGCCAGTAGTCCCCGTGGGGTAGGGGCTAACTATGGCTACACCTTC.

The CDR3 DNA is TGCGCCAGCAGTGTACAGGCGGTCGAGACCCAGTACTTC. Its protein is CASSVQAVETQYF. The genes are TRBV10-1 and TRBJ2-5; D perhaps matches TRBD1 (5 bases). Trimming removed 4 bases at V and 5 bases at J, with 11 bases between. From germline, CDR1 is WNHNN and CDR2 SYGVQD (reference sequence). CDR3 length equals 13 residues.

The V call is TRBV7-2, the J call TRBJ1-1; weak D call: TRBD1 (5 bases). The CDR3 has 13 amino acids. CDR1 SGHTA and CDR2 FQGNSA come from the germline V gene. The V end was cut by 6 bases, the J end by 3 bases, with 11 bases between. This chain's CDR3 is CASRPTVDTEAFF. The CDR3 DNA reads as TGTGCCAGCAGGCCGACAGTAGACACTGAAGCTTTCTTT. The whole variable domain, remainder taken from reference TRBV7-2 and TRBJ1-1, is GAGVSQSPSNKVTEKGKDVELRCDPISGHTALYWYRQSLGQGLEFLIYFQGNSAPDKSGLPSDRFSAERTGGSVSTLTIQRTQQEDSAVYLCASRPTVDTEAFFGQGTRLTVV.

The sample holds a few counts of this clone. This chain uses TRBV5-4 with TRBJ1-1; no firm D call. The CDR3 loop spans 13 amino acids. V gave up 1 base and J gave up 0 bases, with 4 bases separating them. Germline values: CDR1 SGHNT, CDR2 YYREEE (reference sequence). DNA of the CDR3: TGTGCCAGCAGCTTGACTCTGAACACTGAAGCTTTCTTT. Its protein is CASSLTLNTEAFF.

Here the CDR3 DNA reads TGTGCCAGCAGCTCAAACCATGGGACTGGGGGTCATGCTACGCAGTATTTT. This gives the protein CASSSNHGTGGHATQYF. The J gene is TRBJ2-3, the V gene TRBV7-9, with a possible D match to TRBD2 (6 bases). Germline V gives CDR1 SEHNR, CDR2 FQNEAQ (reference sequence). V dropped 4 bases and J dropped 8 bases, with 25 bases sitting between them. The CDR3 totals 17 residues.

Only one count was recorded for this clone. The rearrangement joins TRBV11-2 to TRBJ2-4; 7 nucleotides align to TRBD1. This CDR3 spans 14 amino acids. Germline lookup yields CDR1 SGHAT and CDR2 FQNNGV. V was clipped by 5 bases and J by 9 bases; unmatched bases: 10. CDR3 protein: CASSPGQARGIQYF. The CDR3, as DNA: TGTGCCAGCAGCCCAGGACAGGCCAGGGGCATTCAGTACTTC. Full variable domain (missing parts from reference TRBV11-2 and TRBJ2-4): EAGVAQSPRYKIIEKRQSVAFWCNPISGHATLYWYQQILGQGPKLLIQFQNNGVVDDSQLPKDRFSAERLKGVDSTLKIQPAKLEDSAVYLCASSPGQARGIQYFGAGTRLSVL.

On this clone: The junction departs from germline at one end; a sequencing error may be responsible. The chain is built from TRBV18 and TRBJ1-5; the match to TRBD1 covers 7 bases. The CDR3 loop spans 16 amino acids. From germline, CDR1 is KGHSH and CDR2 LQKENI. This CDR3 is CASLPLAGGERQPQHF. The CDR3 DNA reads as TGTGCCAGCTTACCACTGGCAGGGGGAGAAAGGCAGCCCCAGCATTTT.

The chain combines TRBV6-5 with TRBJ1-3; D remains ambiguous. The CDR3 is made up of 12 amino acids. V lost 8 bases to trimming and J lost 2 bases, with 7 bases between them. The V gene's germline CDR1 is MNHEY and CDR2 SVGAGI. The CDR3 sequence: CASSAAGNTIYF. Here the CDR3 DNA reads TGTGCCAGCTCGGCGGCTGGAAACACCATATATTTT.

CDR3 bases: TGTGCCAGCAGCTTAGGTGCACTTGGCACAGATACGCAGTATTTT. This codes for CASSLGALGTDTQYF. The chain carries TRBV7-3 and TRBJ2-3, with D unresolved. Germline lookup yields CDR1 SGHTA and CDR2 FQGTGA. CDR3 length equals 15 residues. The V end was cut by 2 bases, the J end by 1 base, with 10 bases between.

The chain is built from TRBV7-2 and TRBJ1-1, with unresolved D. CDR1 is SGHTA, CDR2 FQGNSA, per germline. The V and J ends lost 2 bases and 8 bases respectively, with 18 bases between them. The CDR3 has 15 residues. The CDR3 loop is CASSLLVPPFGEAFF. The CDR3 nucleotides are TGTGCCAGCAGCTTACTGGTCCCTCCCTTCGGGGAAGCTTTCTTT.

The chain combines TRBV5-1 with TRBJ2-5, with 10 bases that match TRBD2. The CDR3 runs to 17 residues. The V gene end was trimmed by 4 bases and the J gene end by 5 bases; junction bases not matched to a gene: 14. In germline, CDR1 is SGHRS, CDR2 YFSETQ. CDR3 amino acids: CASSPGLRAGGLETQYF. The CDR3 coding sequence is TGCGCCAGCAGCCCAGGACTTCGAGCGGGGGGGTTGGAGACCCAGTACTTC.

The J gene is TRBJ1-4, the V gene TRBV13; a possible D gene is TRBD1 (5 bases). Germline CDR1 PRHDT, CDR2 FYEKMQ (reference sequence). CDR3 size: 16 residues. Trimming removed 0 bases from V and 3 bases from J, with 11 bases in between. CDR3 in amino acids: CASSLGGRGSNEKLFF. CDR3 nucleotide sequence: TGTGCCAGCAGCTTAGGGGGTAGGGGATCTAATGAAAAACTGTTTTTT.

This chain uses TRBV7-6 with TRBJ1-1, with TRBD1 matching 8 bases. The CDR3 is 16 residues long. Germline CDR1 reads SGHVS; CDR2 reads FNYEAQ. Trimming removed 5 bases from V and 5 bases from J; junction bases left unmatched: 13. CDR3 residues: CASSPHPRGRLTEAFF. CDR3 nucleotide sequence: TGTGCCAGCAGCCCGCACCCCAGGGGGCGTCTTACTGAAGCTTTCTTT. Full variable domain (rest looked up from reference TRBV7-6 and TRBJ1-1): GAGVSQSPRYKVTKRGQDVALRCDPISGHVSLYWYRQALGQGPEFLTYFNYEAQQDKSGLPNDRFSAERPEGSISTLTIQRTEQRDSAMYRCASSPHPRGRLTEAFFGQGTRLTVV.

CDR3 in amino acids: CASSIWASGVYEQYF. The CDR3 DNA is TGTGCCAGTAGTATATGGGCTAGCGGCGTCTACGAGCAGTACTTC. The chain uses TRBV19 and TRBJ2-7, with 7 bases that match TRBD2. Germline V gene data show CDR1 as LNHDA and CDR2 as SQIVND (reference sequence). The junction had 7 bases not matched to a gene; V was cut back by 2 bases and J by 3 bases. The CDR3 sequence is 15 residues long. The variable domain in full, completed from reference TRBV19 and TRBJ2-7, reads DGGITQSPKYLFRKEGQNVTLSCEQNLNHDAMYWYRQDPGQGLRLIYYSQIVNDFQKGDIAEGYSVSREKKESFPLTVTSAQKNPTAFYLCASSIWASGVYEQYFGPGTRLTVT.

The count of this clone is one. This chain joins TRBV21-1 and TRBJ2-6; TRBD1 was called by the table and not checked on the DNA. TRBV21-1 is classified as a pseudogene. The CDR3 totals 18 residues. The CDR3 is CASSARDREQPGANVLTF. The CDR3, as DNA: TGTGCCAGCAGCGCACGGGACAGGGAGCAACCTGGGGCCAACGTCCTGACTTTC.

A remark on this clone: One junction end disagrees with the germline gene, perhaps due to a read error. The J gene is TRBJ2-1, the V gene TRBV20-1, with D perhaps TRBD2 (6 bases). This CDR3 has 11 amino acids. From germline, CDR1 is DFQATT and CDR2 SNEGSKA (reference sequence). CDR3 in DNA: TGCAGTGCTGAACTAGCCAATGAACAGTTCTTC. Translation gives CSAELANEQFF.

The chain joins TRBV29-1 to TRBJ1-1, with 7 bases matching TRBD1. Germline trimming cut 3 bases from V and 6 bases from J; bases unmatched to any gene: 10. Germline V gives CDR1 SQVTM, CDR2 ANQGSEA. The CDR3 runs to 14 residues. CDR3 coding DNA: TGCAGCGTTGATAATCAGGGGGTGGGATCTGAAGCTTTCTTT. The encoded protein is CSVDNQGVGSEAFF.

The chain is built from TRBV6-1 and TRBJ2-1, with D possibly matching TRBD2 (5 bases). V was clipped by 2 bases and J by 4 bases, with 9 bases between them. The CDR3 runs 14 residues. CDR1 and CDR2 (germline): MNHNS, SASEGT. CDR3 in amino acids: CASSEIGLYNEQFF. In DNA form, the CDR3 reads TGTGCCAGCAGTGAAATTGGACTTTACAATGAGCAGTTCTTC.

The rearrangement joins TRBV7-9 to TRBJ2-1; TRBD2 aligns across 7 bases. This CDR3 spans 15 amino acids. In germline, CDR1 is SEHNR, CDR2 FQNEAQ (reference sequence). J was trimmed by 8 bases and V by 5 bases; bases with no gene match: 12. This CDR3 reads CASSRGVAPRDEQFF. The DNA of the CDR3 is TGTGCCAGCAGCCGGGGGGTAGCTCCAAGGGATGAGCAGTTCTTC.

CDR3 sequence: CASSRWEEGAYRVLHF. Written as DNA, the CDR3 is TGCGCCAGCAGTCGGTGGGAGGAAGGGGCTTATCGGGTCCTCCACTTT. The chain recombines TRBV5-1 with TRBJ1-6; weak D call: TRBD1 (5 bases). Germline values: CDR1 SGHRS, CDR2 YFSETQ. Trimming stripped 5 bases from V and 15 bases from J, with 27 bases between. This CDR3 region has 16 residues. The variable domain in full, with the rest retrieved from reference TRBV5-1 and TRBJ1-6, is KAGVTQTPRYLIKTRGQQVTLSCSPISGHRSVSWYQQTPGQGLQFLFEYFSETQRNKGNFPGRFSGRQFSNSRSEMNVSTLELGDSALYLCASSRWEEGAYRVLHFGNGTRLTVT.

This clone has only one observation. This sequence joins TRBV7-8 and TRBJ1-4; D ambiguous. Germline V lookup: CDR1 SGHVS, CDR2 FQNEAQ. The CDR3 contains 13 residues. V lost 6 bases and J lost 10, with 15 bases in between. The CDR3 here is CASSIAGYGKLFF. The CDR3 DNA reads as TGTGCCAGCAGTATCGCCGGGTACGGAAAACTGTTTTTT. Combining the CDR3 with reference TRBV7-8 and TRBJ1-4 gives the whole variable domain GAGVSQSPRYKVAKRGQDVALRCDPISGHVSLFWYQQALGQGPEFLTYFQNEAQLDKSGLPSDRFFAERPEGSVSTLKIQRTQQEDSAVYLCASSIAGYGKLFFGSGTQLSVL.

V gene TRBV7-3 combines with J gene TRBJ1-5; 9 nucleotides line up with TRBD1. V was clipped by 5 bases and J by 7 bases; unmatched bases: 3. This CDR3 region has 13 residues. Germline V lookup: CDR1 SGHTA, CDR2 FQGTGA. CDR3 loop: CASSLGQGQPQHF. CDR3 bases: TGTGCCAGCAGCCTCGGACAGGGGCAGCCCCAGCATTTT.

CDR3 DNA: TGTGCCAGCAGCCCAGAGGGCGGGACTGAAGCTTTCTTT. Amino acids: CASSPEGGTEAFF. The V gene is TRBV12-1, the J gene TRBJ1-1. TRBV12-1 is marked as a pseudogene. The CDR3 is 13 residues long.

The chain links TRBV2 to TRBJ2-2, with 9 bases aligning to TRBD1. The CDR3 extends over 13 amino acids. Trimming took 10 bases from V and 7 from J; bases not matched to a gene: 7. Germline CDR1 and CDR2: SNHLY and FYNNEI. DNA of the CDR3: TGTGCCACCGGGACAGGGTTGGGCGGGGAGCTGTTTTTT. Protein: CATGTGLGGELFF.

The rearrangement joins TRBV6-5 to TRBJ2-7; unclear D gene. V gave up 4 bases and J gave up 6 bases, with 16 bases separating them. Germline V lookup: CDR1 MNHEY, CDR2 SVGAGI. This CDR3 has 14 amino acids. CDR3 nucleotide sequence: TGTGCCAGCAGTTCCCTTCTCCCTGGGCTCGAGCAGTACTTC. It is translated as CASSSLLPGLEQYF.

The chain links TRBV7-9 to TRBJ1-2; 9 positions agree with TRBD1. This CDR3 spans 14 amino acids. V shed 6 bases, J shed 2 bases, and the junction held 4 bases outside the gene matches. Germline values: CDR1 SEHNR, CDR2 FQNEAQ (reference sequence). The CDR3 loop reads CASRLGQGNYGYTF. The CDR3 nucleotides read TGTGCCAGCAGACTAGGACAGGGGAACTATGGCTACACCTTC.

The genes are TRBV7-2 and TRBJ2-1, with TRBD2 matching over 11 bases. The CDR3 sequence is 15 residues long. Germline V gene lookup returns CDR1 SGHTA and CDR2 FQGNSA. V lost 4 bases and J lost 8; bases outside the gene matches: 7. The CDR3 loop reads CASSSLAGGGDEQFF. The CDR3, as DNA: TGTGCCAGCAGCTCCCTAGCGGGGGGTGGCGATGAGCAGTTCTTC.

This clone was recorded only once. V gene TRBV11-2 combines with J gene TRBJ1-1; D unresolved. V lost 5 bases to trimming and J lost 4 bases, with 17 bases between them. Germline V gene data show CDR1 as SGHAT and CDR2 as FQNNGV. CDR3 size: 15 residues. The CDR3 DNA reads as TGTGCCAGCAGCAGCCGATTCGGGGTTGGCACTGAAGCTTTCTTT. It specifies CASSSRFGVGTEAFF.